The clone carrying this T cell receptor beta chain was seen only a few times. The data stem from a study of patients and donors after allogeneic stem cell transplantation. Germline V CDR1 and CDR2: DFQATT, SNEGSKA (reference sequence). This CDR3 is 17 amino acids long. V lost 0 bases and J lost 3; bases outside the gene matches: 9. From the RT-PCR reads, TCRdb called clonotypes with MiXCR, one entry per CDR3 protein. The data contain 900,000 to 1,000,000 distinct CDR3 sequences, over 15% of them singletons. This clonotype was obtained from a human donor who was either an allogeneic HSCT recipient or a stem cell or donor lymphocyte infusion donor (not recorded which). It is not recorded whose cells these are; they may come from a transplant donor. The sample was blood, either unsorted or a sorted T cell fraction (not recorded which). This sequence joins TRBV20-1 and TRBJ2-3; 10 nucleotides agree with TRBD2. CDR3 nucleotide sequence: TGCAGTGCTAGAGATCCCTCTACTAGCGGGGAAACAGATACGCAGTATTTT. Translation gives CSARDPSTSGETDTQYF.